The 19 T cell receptor beta chains below come from one sample, sequenced in a study of early T cells in non-severe SARS-CoV-2 infection. MiXCR, run by TCRdb on the 5' RACE reads, gives a single entry per CDR3 protein. The table lists about 62,000 distinct CDR3 sequences, roughly a tenth of them singletons. The sequenced sample was whole blood. Receptor source: an adult who was a healthcare worker with PCR-confirmed SARS-CoV-2 infection or an uninfected control (not recorded which).

This clonotype was seen only a few times. The chain employs TRBV6-4 and TRBJ2-3, with D hard to call. The CDR3 consists of 15 residues. In germline, CDR1 is MRHNA, CDR2 SNTAGT. Trimming took 5 bases from V and 4 from J, leaving 16 bases between them. CDR3 in DNA: TGTGCCAGCAGTCGCGATTTGGATAGAGCAGATACGCAGTATTTT. Protein: CASSRDLDRADTQYF.

This clonotype was counted only a few times. The gene calls are TRBV7-3 and TRBJ1-6; D is unresolved. V gave up 5 bases and J gave up 8 bases, with 13 bases separating them. The CDR3 consists of 14 residues. The germline gives CDR1 SGHTA, CDR2 FQGTGA. CDR3 sequence: CASSPGSRDSPLHF. As DNA, the CDR3 is TGTGCCAGCAGCCCCGGGTCCCGGGATTCACCCCTCCACTTT.

The chain uses TRBV6-5 and TRBJ1-4; D may be TRBD1 (5 bases). Germline loops: CDR1 MNHEY, CDR2 SVGAGI. The CDR3 extends over 15 amino acids. Between the trimmed V and J ends, which lost 5 bases and 1 base, there was a span of 11 bases. CDR3 residues: CASSGRGVTNEKLFF. For the CDR3, the DNA is TGTGCCAGCAGTGGAAGAGGGGTAACTAATGAAAAACTGTTTTTT.

This clonotype has a handful of counts. This chain connects TRBV5-4 to TRBJ2-3; no reliable D call. Deletions cut 0 bases from V and 2 bases from J, with 7 bases between. The CDR3 sequence is 14 residues long. CDR1 SGHNT and CDR2 YYREEE come from the germline V gene (reference sequence). As DNA, the CDR3 is TGTGCCAGCAGCTTGGCGGCTCCCACAGATACGCAGTATTTT. Translation: CASSLAAPTDTQYF.

The V call is TRBV5-1, the J call TRBJ2-6; TRBD1 might be the D (6 bases). V was clipped by 2 bases and J by 0 bases, with 9 bases between them. The germline V gene has CDR1 SGHRS and CDR2 YFSETQ. The CDR3 sequence is 16 residues long. The CDR3 protein is CASSFPRGSGANVLTF. The CDR3 DNA sequence: TGCGCCAGCAGCTTCCCCAGGGGCTCTGGGGCCAACGTCCTGACTTTC. The full variable domain, with the rest looked up from reference TRBV5-1 and TRBJ2-6, is KAGVTQTPRYLIKTRGQQVTLSCSPISGHRSVSWYQQTPGQGLQFLFEYFSETQRNKGNFPGRFSGRQFSNSRSEMNVSTLELGDSALYLCASSFPRGSGANVLTFGAGSRLTVL.

The rearrangement links TRBV6-5 to TRBJ1-2; 8 bases fit TRBD1. J lost 5 bases, V lost 0 bases, and 5 bases had no gene match. Per the germline V gene, CDR1 is MNHEY and CDR2 is SVGAGI. CDR3 size: 15 residues. As DNA, the CDR3 is TGTGCCAGCAGTTACTCCGGACAGGGACAGTATGGCTACACCTTC. Protein: CASSYSGQGQYGYTF.

The chain couples TRBV10-2 to TRBJ2-2; no definite D call. Germline values: CDR1 WSHSY, CDR2 SAAADI. Trimming removed 2 bases from V and 7 bases from J, with 8 bases in between. The CDR3 covers 13 residues. This CDR3 reads CASSEPTGGELFF. As DNA, the CDR3 is TGCGCCAGCAGTGAGCCGACCGGCGGGGAGCTGTTTTTT.

Notes on this clonotype: The junction shows a germline mismatch at one end, possibly a read error. The J gene is TRBJ1-1, the V gene TRBV2; D is possibly TRBD1 (5 bases). The CDR3 spans 12 residues. Germline lookup yields CDR1 SNHLY and CDR2 FYNNEI. CDR3 loop: CVSTFGTPEAFF. The DNA for the CDR3 is TGTGTCAGCACCTTCGGGACCCCTGAAGCTTTCTTT.

V and J are TRBV29-1 and TRBJ2-3; 7 bases match TRBD2. V lost 3 bases and J lost 0; bases outside the gene matches: 3. CDR1 and CDR2 (germline): SQVTM, ANQGSEA. The CDR3 extends over 14 amino acids. CDR3: CSVEGGKSTDTQYF. CDR3 coding DNA: TGCAGCGTTGAGGGGGGGAAAAGCACAGATACGCAGTATTTT.

This chain joins TRBV5-1 and TRBJ1-4; 10 bases map to TRBD1. Trimming removed 0 bases from V and 7 bases from J; junction bases left unmatched: 3. Per the germline V gene, CDR1 is SGHRS and CDR2 is YFSETQ. CDR3 size: 15 residues. CDR3 loop: CASSLAGQGFEKLFF. CDR3 coding DNA: TGCGCCAGCAGCTTGGCGGGACAGGGGTTTGAAAAACTGTTTTTT.

V and J are TRBV28 and TRBJ1-5; 8 nucleotides align to TRBD1. J gave up 7 bases and V 8 bases, and 13 bases lay outside the gene matches. The germline V gene encodes CDR1 MDHEN and CDR2 SYDVKM. The CDR3 sequence is 15 residues long. CDR3 in amino acids: CASGVRWDRSQPQHF. CDR3 bases: TGTGCCAGCGGGGTACGATGGGACAGGAGCCAGCCCCAGCATTTT.

This chain links TRBV20-1 with TRBJ2-1; tentatively, D is TRBD2 (5 bases). Looked up from germline, CDR1 is DFQATT and CDR2 is SNEGSKA (reference sequence). With 6 bases removed from V and 7 bases from J, the gap between germline ends came to 16 bases. The CDR3 length is 13 residues. The CDR3 protein is CSATSSGGNEQFF. The CDR3 nucleotides read TGCAGTGCCACAAGTAGTGGCGGGAATGAGCAGTTCTTC.

This chain connects TRBV6-5 to TRBJ1-2, with D maybe TRBD1 (5 bases). Trimming shortened V by 8 bases and J by 3 bases, and 16 bases separated the two germline ends. Germline V gives CDR1 MNHEY, CDR2 SVGAGI. CDR3 length equals 14 residues. The CDR3 DNA follows: TGTGCCAGCCGGGGCACGGACAACTACTATGGCTACACCTTC. Amino acids: CASRGTDNYYGYTF.

This clonotype was recorded at least ten times. This chain joins TRBV9 and TRBJ2-5, with 14 bases matching TRBD2. Germline V gene data show CDR1 as SGDLS and CDR2 as YYNGEE. This CDR3 is 16 amino acids long. The V gene end was trimmed by 3 bases and the J gene end by 4 bases; junction bases not matched to a gene: 5. CDR3 in DNA: TGTGCCAGCAGCGCCGGCGGACTAGCGGGGGGAGAGACCCAGTACTTC. The encoded protein is CASSAGGLAGGETQYF.

This clonotype was observed many times. The chain is built from TRBV7-8 and TRBJ1-6; D gene ambiguous. CDR1 and CDR2 (germline): SGHVS, FQNEAQ. The germline V and J ends were trimmed by 5 bases and 10 bases, with 15 bases remaining between them. CDR3 length: 14 amino acids. The CDR3 spells CASSVDGKGSPLHF. CDR3 sequence (DNA): TGTGCCAGCAGCGTGGACGGAAAGGGATCACCCCTCCACTTT.

This clonotype was picked up a small number of times. The chain couples TRBV12-3 or TRBV12-4 to TRBJ1-6, with D possibly TRBD1 on 6 matching bases. The CDR3 length is 18 residues. Trimming took off 6 bases at V and 0 bases at J, with 18 bases between the two ends. CDR3 coding DNA: TGTGCCAGCAGCGTAACAGGGTTAGATAGCTCCTATAATTCACCCCTCCACTTT. It is translated as CASSVTGLDSSYNSPLHF.

V and J are TRBV5-1 and TRBJ1-1; D call uncertain. There are 14 residues in the CDR3. Germline assignment: CDR1 SGHRS and CDR2 YFSETQ. The V and J ends lost 4 bases and 0 bases respectively, with 10 bases between them. This chain's CDR3 is CASSGQVMNTEAFF. CDR3 DNA sequence: TGCGCCAGCAGCGGGCAGGTCATGAACACTGAAGCTTTCTTT.

This clonotype was picked up a small number of times. The V call is TRBV7-9, the J call TRBJ1-6; 9 positions agree with TRBD1. CDR1 is SEHNR and CDR2 is FQNEAQ in the germline V gene (reference sequence). With V trimmed by 6 bases and J by 7 bases, 7 bases remained unmatched. The CDR3 length is 15 residues. CDR3 sequence: CASSRAGTGNSPLHF. CDR3 bases: TGTGCCAGCAGTCGAGCCGGGACAGGGAATTCACCCCTCCACTTT. The full variable domain, its missing parts supplied by reference TRBV7-9 and TRBJ1-6, is DTGVSQNPRHKITKRGQNVTFRCDPISEHNRLYWYRQTLGQGPEFLTYFQNEAQLEKSRLLSDRFSAERPKGSFSTLEIQRTEQGDSAMYLCASSRAGTGNSPLHFGNGTRLTVT.

In this sample, this clonotype turned up a few times. V and J are TRBV7-7 and TRBJ1-3; no definite D call. This CDR3 has 14 residues. Germline-derived CDR1 and CDR2 are SSHAT and FNYEAQ (reference sequence). Trimming stripped 3 bases from V and 5 bases from J, with 11 bases between. In DNA, the CDR3 is TGTGCCAGCAGCTTTCCCTTGCGTCGAAACACCATATATTTT. Translation: CASSFPLRRNTIYF.